This TCR beta chain was captured in a study of beta chain features in type 1 diabetes. Study-wide context: Cell yields, age and gender were similar between patients and healthy donors. Examination spanned approximately 110 million sorted cells from all samples. Notes on the study in general: Because the template was cDNA, high-expressing cells might be over-represented.

About this clone: Antigen unknown.

Isolated RNA was reverse transcribed in full, so expressed TCRB transcripts were sequenced. Assay used: immunoSEQ multiplex PCR; TCRdb lists only in-frame clones, some missing. The sample contains just over 450,000 clones, 25% to 35% of which appear only once. Germline values: CDR1 PRHDT, CDR2 FYEKMQ (reference sequence). The CDR3 runs 16 residues. V shed 5 bases and J shed 0 bases, with 14 bases lying between them. The chain has TRBV13 and TRBJ2-1, with D possibly being TRBD2 (6 bases). The receptor was derived from a man younger than 35 in good health. Sequenced sample: naive CD4+ T cells from blood. The CDR3 nucleotides read TGTGCCAGCAGCCGGAGGGACCAAAACTCCTACAATGAGCAGTTCTTC. Translation gives CASSRRDQNSYNEQFF.